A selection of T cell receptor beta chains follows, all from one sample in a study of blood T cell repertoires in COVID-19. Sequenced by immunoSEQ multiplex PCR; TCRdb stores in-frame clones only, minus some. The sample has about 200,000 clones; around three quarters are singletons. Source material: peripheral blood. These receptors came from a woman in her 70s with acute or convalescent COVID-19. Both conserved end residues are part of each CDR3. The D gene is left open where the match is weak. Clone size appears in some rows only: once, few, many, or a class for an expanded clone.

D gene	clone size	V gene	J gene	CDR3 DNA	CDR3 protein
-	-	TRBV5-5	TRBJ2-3	TGTGCCAGCAGCTTTCTGGGGCAGGGCCTAGATACGCAGTATTTT	CASSFLGQGLDTQYF
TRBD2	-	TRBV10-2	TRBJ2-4	TGCGCCAGCTCCGGGACTAGCGGAAACATTCAGTACTTC	CASSGTSGNIQYF
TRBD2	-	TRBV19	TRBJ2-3	TGTGCCAGTAGTCTTGCAATAGCGGGAGAGCAGTATTTT	CASSLAIAGEQYF
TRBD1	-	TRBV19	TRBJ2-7	TGTGCCAGTAGTATAGGCTTGGTGGGGACAGAGTCCTACGAGCAGTACTTC	CASSIGLVGTESYEQYF
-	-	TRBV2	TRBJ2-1	TGTGCCAGCAGTGGTTTTGGGAGAGCTTACAATGAGCAGTTCTTC	CASSGFGRAYNEQFF
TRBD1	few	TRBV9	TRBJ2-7	TGTGCCAGCAGCCCTCGGACAGGGTCCTCGGACGAGCAGTACTTC	CASSPRTGSSDEQYF
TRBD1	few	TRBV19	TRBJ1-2	TGTGCCAGTAGTGGGACAGGGTGGGATGGCTACACCTTC	CASSGTGWDGYTF
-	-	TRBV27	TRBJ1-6	TGTGCCAGCAGTCCAAAGGGTTCGACAGAGACTTATAATTCACCCCTCCACTTT	CASSPKGSTETYNSPLHF
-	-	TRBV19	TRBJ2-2	TGTGCCAGCTCGGACGGAGGAATCACCGGGGAGCTGTTTTTT	CASSDGGITGELFF
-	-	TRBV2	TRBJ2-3	TGTGCCAGCAGTGACGAACGGGGAGATACGCAGTATTTT	CASSDERGDTQYF
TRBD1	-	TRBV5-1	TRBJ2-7	TGCGCCAGCAGCTCGGACAGGGACTACGAGCAGTACTTC	CASSSDRDYEQYF
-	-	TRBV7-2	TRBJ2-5	TGTGCCAGCAGAGGACTGTCCCAGGGGGAGACCCAGTACTTC	CASRGLSQGETQYF
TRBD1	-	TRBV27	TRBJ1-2	TGTGCCAGCAGTTTGAATAGACAGGGGGCAGGTCTCTATGGCTACACCTTC	CASSLNRQGAGLYGYTF
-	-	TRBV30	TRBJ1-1	TGTGCCTGGAGTGATTGGGAGAGGAACACTGAAGCTTTCTTT	CAWSDWERNTEAFF
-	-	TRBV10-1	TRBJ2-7	TGCGCCAGCAGTGAGTCGGGGCGGATCTACGAGCAGTACTTC	CASSESGRIYEQYF
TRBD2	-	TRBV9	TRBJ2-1	TGTGCCAGCAGCCCCTCGGGGGCGGGAGGAAACAATGAGCAGTTCTTC	CASSPSGAGGNNEQFF
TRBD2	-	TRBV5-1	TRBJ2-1	TGCGCCAGCAGCTTGAGACCGGGACTAGGAGTCAATGAGCAGTTCTTC	CASSLRPGLGVNEQFF
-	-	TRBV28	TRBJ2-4	TGTGCCAGCAGTCCCCGGTCAAACATTCAGTACTTC	CASSPRSNIQYF
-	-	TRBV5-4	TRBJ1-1	TGTGCCAGCAGCCTCGAGACAGTGAACACTGAAGCTTTCTTT	CASSLETVNTEAFF
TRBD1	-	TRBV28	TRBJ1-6	TGTGCCAGCAGTGCCCGACAGGGGAGGAATTCACCCCTCCACTTT	CASSARQGRNSPLHF
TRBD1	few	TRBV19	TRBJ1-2	TGTGCCAGTAGTCCCTGGACAGGGGATGTCTATGGCTACACCTTC	CASSPWTGDVYGYTF
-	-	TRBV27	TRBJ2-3	TGTGCCAGCAGTTTATCCGGGATGGCTACGCAGTATTTT	CASSLSGMATQYF
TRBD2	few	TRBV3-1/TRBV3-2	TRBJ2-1	TGTGCCAGCAGCCAACAGGGGACTAGCGGCCCGTACAATGAGCAGTTCTTC	CASSQQGTSGPYNEQFF
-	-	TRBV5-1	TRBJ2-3	TGCGCCAGCAGCTTGAGGCAGGGCCACACACTTACAGATACGCAGTATTTT	CASSLRQGHTLTDTQYF
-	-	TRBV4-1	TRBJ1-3	TGCGCCAGCAGCCATCCGACGTTGACAGCCTCTGGAAACACCATATATTTT	CASSHPTLTASGNTIYF
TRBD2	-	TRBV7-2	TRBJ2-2	TGTGCCAGCAGCCCTGGTCCCACTAGCGGGAGTCTTACCGGGGAGCTGTTTTTT	CASSPGPTSGSLTGELFF
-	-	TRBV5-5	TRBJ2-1	TGTGCCAGCAGCTTCGTCGGGTCTCCCTACAATGAGCAGTTCTTC	CASSFVGSPYNEQFF